The present entry profiles one T cell receptor beta chain with its context. Its antigen is still unknown. This specimen comes from a study of cytomegalovirus exposure and HLA in healthy donors. Overall study findings and caveats: Certain indistinguishable V segments, among them TRBV6-2 and TRBV6-3, were excluded. CMV serostatus was the sole immune exposure information available. Later work associated roughly 17,000 TCR beta sequences with HLA alleles at 0.05 false discovery rate.

At sampling all donors were nominally healthy, likely with unrecorded immune exposures. A multiplex PCR was run with 60 Vbeta primers and 13 Jbeta primers. The protocol was immunoSEQ multiplex PCR, while the TCRdb copy is restricted to in-frame clones and leaves out a portion. This sample has about 110,000 clones; 65% to 85% occur once, and the top ten carry approximately 2%. The CDR3 length is 15 residues. Looked up from germline, CDR1 is SGHTA and CDR2 is FQGNSA. With 5 bases removed from V and 2 bases from J, the gap between germline ends came to 15 bases. The chain employs TRBV7-2 and TRBJ2-5; unclear D gene. The sequenced sample consisted of PBMCs. This clonotype originated in a young man in good health and CMV-seronegative. CDR3 bases: TGTGCCAGCAGCCCCAAAAAGAGAGAACAAGAGACCCAGTACTTC. Its protein is CASSPKKREQETQYF.